Shown below are 25 T cell receptor beta chains from a single sample sequenced in a study of response to subunit inactivated influenza vaccine. TCRdb analysed the RT-PCR reads with MiXCR anew, one entry per CDR3 protein. Of under 750,000 distinct CDR3 sequences detected, over 9.5% appear once; the ten largest clones hold about 10%. The material sequenced was PBMCs from blood, taken on the day of vaccination. Receptors were obtained from a man in his forties or fifties who received an inactivated influenza vaccine.

The chain joins TRBV3-1 to TRBJ2-2, with D unclear. Germline V gene data show CDR1 as LGHDT and CDR2 as YNNKEL (reference sequence). The CDR3 sequence is 14 residues long. Trimming took 0 bases from V and 7 from J, leaving 9 bases between them. The CDR3 sequence is CASSQDLGIGELFF. CDR3 coding DNA: TGTGCCAGCAGCCAAGATCTTGGTATCGGGGAGCTGTTTTTT.

The table lists this clonotype with many counts. The V call is TRBV20-1, the J call TRBJ2-5; D might be TRBD1 (7 bases). This CDR3 has 14 residues. The V gene lost 0 bases and the J gene lost 3 bases, with 11 bases spanning the gap. Looked up from germline, CDR1 is DFQATT and CDR2 is SNEGSKA (reference sequence). The CDR3 is CSARDPRGEETQYF. In nucleotides, the CDR3 is TGCAGTGCTAGAGATCCCAGGGGGGAAGAGACCCAGTACTTC.

This clonotype was observed a handful of times. This chain uses TRBV4-3 with TRBJ2-5; D assignment may be TRBD1 or TRBD2 (5 bases each). CDR1 LGHNA and CDR2 YSLEER come from the germline V gene. This CDR3 region has 13 residues. The V end lost 4 bases, the J end lost 5 bases, and 11 bases lay between the germline ends. The CDR3 reads CASSRGVLETQYF. CDR3 DNA: TGCGCCAGCAGCCGAGGGGTATTGGAGACCCAGTACTTC.

The chain recombines TRBV10-3 with TRBJ1-5; the D gene is possibly TRBD1 (6 bases). Germline assignment: CDR1 ENHRY and CDR2 SYGVKD. The CDR3 length is 16 residues. V was shortened by 4 bases and J by 3 bases, with 16 bases between the two germline ends. In nucleotides, the CDR3 is TGTGCCATCAGTGGCGTTAATCAGGGGAACAATCAGCCCCAGCATTTT. Its translation: CAISGVNQGNNQPQHF.

This clonotype has at least ten counts. The V call is TRBV5-1, the J call TRBJ1-3, with unresolved D. Germline-derived CDR1 and CDR2 are SGHRS and YFSETQ. The CDR3 sequence is 14 residues long. Between the trimmed V and J ends, which lost 8 bases and 0 bases, there was a span of 12 bases. CDR3 DNA: TGCGCCAGTAAGGACGTGAGCTCTGGAAACACCATATATTTT. Residues: CASKDVSSGNTIYF.

There are many counts of this clonotype. The V call is TRBV7-3, the J call TRBJ2-3; weak D call: TRBD2 (5 bases). Germline V gene sequence: CDR1 SGHTA, CDR2 FQGTGA. The CDR3 has 16 residues. The germline V and J ends were trimmed by 4 bases and 1 base, with 15 bases remaining between them. The CDR3 nucleotides are TGTGCCAGCAGCTCCGGCGCGGGCGGAGGCACAGATACGCAGTATTTT. Encoded protein: CASSSGAGGGTDTQYF. The full variable domain, in which reference TRBV7-3 and TRBJ2-3 provide the parts outside the CDR3, is GAGVSQTPSNKVTEKGKYVELRCDPISGHTALYWYRQSLGQGPEFLIYFQGTGAADDSGLPNDRFFAVRPEGSVSTLKIQRTERGDSAVYLCASSSGAGGGTDTQYFGPGTRLTVL.

The chain is built from TRBV12-3 or TRBV12-4 and TRBJ2-7; D ambiguous. The V end was cut by 6 bases, the J end by 2 bases, with 8 bases between. The CDR3 covers 12 residues. In DNA form, the CDR3 reads TGTGCCAGCAGAAGTAAGACCTACGAGCAGTACTTC. Translating it yields CASRSKTYEQYF.

This clonotype has ten or more counts. This rearrangement joins TRBV7-8 to TRBJ1-5; the D gene is possibly TRBD1 (6 bases). The ends were cut back, 1 base at V and 5 bases at J, with 12 bases in the middle. From germline, CDR1 is SGHVS and CDR2 FQNEAQ. This CDR3 has 15 residues. Here the CDR3 reads CASSLEGGYYQPQHF. CDR3 sequence (DNA): TGTGCCAGCAGCTTAGAGGGGGGATATTATCAGCCCCAGCATTTT.

Here the CDR3 DNA reads TGTGCCAGCAGCCCTTTATTAACTAGCACAGATACGCAGTATTTT. Translated, it gives CASSPLLTSTDTQYF. The chain links TRBV7-9 to TRBJ2-3; no firm D call. Trimming stripped 5 bases from V and 0 bases from J, with 12 bases between. The CDR3 spans 15 residues. CDR1 is SEHNR, CDR2 FQNEAQ, per germline (reference sequence). Using reference TRBV7-9 and TRBJ2-3 for the parts outside the CDR3, the full variable domain is DTGVSQNPRHKITKRGQNVTFRCDPISEHNRLYWYRQTLGQGPEFLTYFQNEAQLEKSRLLSDRFSAERPKGSFSTLEIQRTEQGDSAMYLCASSPLLTSTDTQYFGPGTRLTVL.

This clonotype was seen more than once but under ten times. The rearrangement joins TRBV4-1 to TRBJ2-2, with D unclear. CDR1 is MGHRA, CDR2 YSYEKL, per germline. The CDR3 length is 17 residues. With 0 bases removed from V and 6 bases from J, the gap between germline ends came to 17 bases. This chain's CDR3 is CASSQEGISPLAGELFF. CDR3 DNA: TGCGCCAGCAGCCAAGAGGGAATCAGCCCCTTGGCCGGGGAGCTGTTTTTT.

This clonotype appeared a few times. J is TRBJ1-2 and V is TRBV12-3 or TRBV12-4; 10 positions agree with TRBD1. The CDR3 consists of 16 residues. V gave up 5 bases and J gave up 8 bases; unmatched junction bases: 14. CDR3 DNA sequence: TGTGCCAGCAGTAAGACCCGACAGGGGGCGTTATTCGGCTACACCTTC. As protein: CASSKTRQGALFGYTF.

This sequence joins TRBV6-5 and TRBJ2-7, with TRBD2 matching 12 bases. Unmatched junction bases numbered 5, after V lost 4 bases and J lost 4 bases. This CDR3 comprises 15 residues. From germline, CDR1 is MNHEY and CDR2 SVGAGI. The CDR3 DNA is TGTGCCAGCAGTTGGGGACTAGCGGGTGTTTACGAGCAGTACTTC. Encoded protein: CASSWGLAGVYEQYF.

The gene calls are TRBV29-1 and TRBJ2-2; D is unresolved. Germline values: CDR1 SQVTM, CDR2 ANQGSEA. Trimming shortened V by 3 bases and J by 4 bases, and 3 bases separated the two germline ends. This CDR3 is built from 11 residues. CDR3 sequence reads: CSVDFTGELFF. DNA of the CDR3: TGCAGCGTTGATTTCACCGGGGAGCTGTTTTTT.

The rearrangement links TRBV3-1 to TRBJ2-7; 8 nucleotides align to TRBD1. Germline CDR1 LGHDT, CDR2 YNNKEL (reference sequence). The CDR3 runs to 14 residues. The ends lost 4 bases at V and 3 bases at J; junction bases unmatched: 5. Here the CDR3 DNA reads TGTGCCAGCAGCCCAAGGACAGGGATCTACGAGCAGTACTTC. Its protein product is CASSPRTGIYEQYF.

This clonotype appeared many times. The rearrangement joins TRBV6-2 or TRBV6-3 to TRBJ1-5; D is ambiguous. Germline-derived CDR1 and CDR2 are MNHEY and SVGEGT. The V end was cut by 4 bases, the J end by 5 bases, with 12 bases between. The CDR3 has 14 amino acids. The CDR3, as DNA: TGTGCCAGCAGTTTCAGCCAGGTCTATCAGCCCCAGCATTTT. It translates to CASSFSQVYQPQHF.

The CDR3 region has the DNA TGTGCCAGCACCCGGGACGGATACTCTGGAAACACCATATATTTT. It encodes CASTRDGYSGNTIYF. The V call is TRBV12-3 or TRBV12-4, the J call TRBJ1-3; a weak D match, TRBD1 (5 bases). The CDR3 consists of 15 residues. V was pared by 7 bases and J by 0 bases, with 13 bases between.

This clonotype turned up a few times. V is TRBV6-1 and J is TRBJ1-1, with unresolved D. This CDR3 comprises 13 residues. V dropped 3 bases and J dropped 4 bases, with 9 bases sitting between them. Looked up from germline, CDR1 is MNHNS and CDR2 is SASEGT. CDR3 residues: CASSDLRGTEAFF. As DNA, the CDR3 is TGTGCCAGCAGTGATTTGCGCGGCACTGAAGCTTTCTTT.

The sample holds many counts of this clonotype. The rearrangement links TRBV13 to TRBJ2-7, with 7 bases aligning to TRBD1. V dropped 3 bases and J dropped 5; count of bases not matched to a gene: 13. Germline CDR1 reads PRHDT; CDR2 reads FYEKMQ (reference sequence). This CDR3 contains 16 residues. In DNA, the CDR3 is TGTGCCAGCAGCTTTATGGACAGGTTGACTGGCAACGAGCAGTACTTC. Its protein is CASSFMDRLTGNEQYF.

CDR3 amino acids: CASSLVRPGAQDYTF. CDR3 DNA sequence: TGTGCCAGCAGCTTAGTGCGGCCGGGGGCTCAGGACTACACCTTC. The chain has TRBV7-9 and TRBJ1-2, with a possible D match to TRBD1 (6 bases). With 1 base removed from V and 10 bases from J, the gap between germline ends came to 19 bases. Germline V gene lookup returns CDR1 SEHNR and CDR2 FQNEAQ (reference sequence). CDR3 length: 15 residues.

This clonotype has only a few counts. The chain recombines TRBV30 with TRBJ1-4; no clear D gene. From germline, CDR1 is GTSNPN and CDR2 SVGIG (reference sequence). The CDR3 has 13 amino acids. Trimming removed 4 bases from V and 8 bases from J, with 14 bases in between. CDR3 sequence: CAWTRQSLEKLFF. DNA of the CDR3: TGTGCCTGGACGCGGCAAAGCCTGGAAAAACTGTTTTTT.

This clonotype was seen a handful of times. V gene TRBV5-1 combines with J gene TRBJ1-2; 9 nucleotides align to TRBD1. Germline CDR1 and CDR2: SGHRS and YFSETQ. Trimming cost V 1 base and J 8 bases; bases outside gene matches: 18. This CDR3 spans 18 amino acids. The CDR3 sequence: CASSLTGGATPIRQGYTF. CDR3 coding DNA: TGCGCCAGCAGCTTGACAGGGGGCGCGACACCAATACGCCAAGGCTACACCTTC.

This clonotype occurred a few times. V gene TRBV28 combines with J gene TRBJ2-7, with D possibly being TRBD1 or TRBD2 (5 bases each). Germline values: CDR1 MDHEN, CDR2 SYDVKM. Trimming took off 8 bases at V and 2 bases at J, with 13 bases between the two ends. The CDR3 sequence is 13 residues long. The CDR3 sequence: CASAGGPTYEQYF. The CDR3 coding sequence is TGTGCCAGCGCTGGGGGTCCCACCTACGAGCAGTACTTC. Full variable domain (remainder filled in from reference TRBV28 and TRBJ2-7): DVKVTQSSRYLVKRTGEKVFLECVQDMDHENMFWYRQDPGLGLRLIYFSYDVKMKEKGDIPEGYSVSREKKERFSLILESASTNQTSMYLCASAGGPTYEQYFGPGTRLTVT.

The chain couples TRBV7-9 to TRBJ1-2; D remains unclear. Germline V gene lookup returns CDR1 SEHNR and CDR2 FQNEAQ (reference sequence). Deletions cut 2 bases from V and 7 bases from J, with 14 bases between. This CDR3 is 14 amino acids long. DNA for the CDR3: TGTGCCAGCAGCTTAAATGCCCAATCGGGTGGCTACACCTTC. This sequence encodes CASSLNAQSGGYTF.

The chain has TRBV7-6 and TRBJ2-5; the D gene is possibly TRBD1 (5 bases). Per germline, CDR1 SGHVS and CDR2 FNYEAQ. The CDR3 is 17 amino acids. V lost 1 base, J lost 5 bases, and 20 bases lay in between. The CDR3 is CASSLGSGLVAGETQYF. CDR3 nucleotides: TGTGCCAGCAGCTTAGGGTCAGGGCTGGTTGCTGGGGAGACCCAGTACTTC.

This chain connects TRBV20-1 to TRBJ2-1; the match to TRBD1 covers 10 bases. The germline V gene encodes CDR1 DFQATT and CDR2 SNEGSKA (reference sequence). The CDR3 length is 15 residues. J was trimmed by 3 bases and V by 6 bases; bases with no gene match: 8. The CDR3, as DNA: TGCAGTGCCGCCGGGACAGGGGTTTTCTACAATGAGCAGTTCTTC. Amino acid sequence: CSAAGTGVFYNEQFF.